The 5 T cell receptor beta chains below were found in one sample sequenced in a study of CD8+ T cells in alopecia areata. Sequencing relied on a cDNA template that was reverse transcribed from extracted RNA. Profiled with immunoSEQ multiplex PCR; TCRdb holds only in-frame clones, not every one. The data contain roughly 97,000 clones, about two fifths of them singletons. Sequencing input: CD4+ T cells sorted from blood. Every receptor here comes from a human donor with alopecia areata.

The chain couples TRBV5-4 to TRBJ2-7, with 9 bases aligning to TRBD2. The V gene end was trimmed by 3 bases and the J gene end by 2 bases; junction bases not matched to a gene: 6. CDR3 length: 15 amino acids. In germline, CDR1 is SGHNT, CDR2 YYREEE (reference sequence). The CDR3 is CASSSRTSATYEQYF. CDR3 nucleotide sequence: TGTGCCAGCAGCTCCAGGACTAGCGCAACCTACGAGCAGTACTTC.

This sequence joins TRBV5-1 and TRBJ2-7; 12 bases are a match to TRBD1. From germline, CDR1 is SGHRS and CDR2 YFSETQ. CDR3 length: 14 residues. The trim removed 5 bases at V and 5 bases at J, leaving 5 bases unmatched. The CDR3 loop reads CASRGTGGVDEQYF. Here the CDR3 DNA reads TGCGCCAGCAGGGGGACAGGGGGCGTCGACGAGCAGTACTTC. The full variable domain, rest sourced from reference TRBV5-1 and TRBJ2-7, is KAGVTQTPRYLIKTRGQQVTLSCSPISGHRSVSWYQQTPGQGLQFLFEYFSETQRNKGNFPGRFSGRQFSNSRSEMNVSTLELGDSALYLCASRGTGGVDEQYFGPGTRLTVT.

This clone was seen repeatedly, ten times or more. The V gene is TRBV4-3, the J gene TRBJ2-7; 11 bases match TRBD2. Germline V gives CDR1 LGHNA, CDR2 YSLEER. The CDR3 loop spans 13 amino acids. With 4 bases clipped from V and 4 bases from J, the junction kept 0 bases outside the gene matches. For the CDR3, the DNA is TGCGCCAGCAGCCGGACTAGCGGGTACGAGCAGTACTTC. Translation: CASSRTSGYEQYF.

This clone was seen only a few times. The chain has TRBV27 and TRBJ2-1, with TRBD2 as a possible D gene (5 bases). The V end was cut by 2 bases, the J end by 5 bases, with 16 bases between. This CDR3 contains 16 residues. CDR1 is MNHEY and CDR2 is SMNVEV in the germline V gene (reference sequence). As DNA, the CDR3 is TGTGCCAGCAGTTTACCAGGCAGGAGGTCCCACAATGAGCAGTTCTTC. This gives the protein CASSLPGRRSHNEQFF.

The rearrangement links TRBV25-1 to TRBJ1-1, with D uncertain. Trimming stripped 3 bases from V and 1 base from J, with 12 bases between. Germline loops: CDR1 MGHDK, CDR2 SYGVNS. This CDR3 has 15 amino acids. The CDR3 protein is CASSEIIAGNTEAFF. CDR3 DNA sequence: TGTGCCAGCAGTGAGATAATTGCGGGGAACACTGAAGCTTTCTTT.